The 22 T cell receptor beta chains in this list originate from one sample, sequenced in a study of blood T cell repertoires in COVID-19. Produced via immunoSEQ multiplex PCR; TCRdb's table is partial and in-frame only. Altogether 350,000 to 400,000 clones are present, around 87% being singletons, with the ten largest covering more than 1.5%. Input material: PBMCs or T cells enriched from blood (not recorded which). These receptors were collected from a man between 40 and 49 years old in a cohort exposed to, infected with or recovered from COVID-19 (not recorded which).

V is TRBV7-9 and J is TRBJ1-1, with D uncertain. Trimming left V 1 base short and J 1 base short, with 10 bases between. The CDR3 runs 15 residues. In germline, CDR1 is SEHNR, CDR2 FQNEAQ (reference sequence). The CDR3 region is CASSLVGPQNTEAFF. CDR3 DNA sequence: TGTGCCAGCAGCTTAGTCGGTCCGCAGAACACTGAAGCTTTCTTT.

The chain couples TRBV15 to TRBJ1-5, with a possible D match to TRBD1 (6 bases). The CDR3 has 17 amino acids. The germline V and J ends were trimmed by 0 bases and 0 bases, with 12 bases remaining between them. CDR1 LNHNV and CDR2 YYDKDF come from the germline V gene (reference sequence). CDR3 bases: TGTGCCACCAGCAGAGACCGGACAGTTCGTAGCAATCAGCCCCAGCATTTT. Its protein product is CATSRDRTVRSNQPQHF.

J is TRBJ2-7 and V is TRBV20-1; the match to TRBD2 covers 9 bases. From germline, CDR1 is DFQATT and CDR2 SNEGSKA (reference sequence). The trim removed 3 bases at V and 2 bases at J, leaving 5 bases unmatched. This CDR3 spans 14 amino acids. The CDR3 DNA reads TGCAGTGCTAGTGGGCTAGCGGGAACCTACGAGCAGTACTTC. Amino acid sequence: CSASGLAGTYEQYF.

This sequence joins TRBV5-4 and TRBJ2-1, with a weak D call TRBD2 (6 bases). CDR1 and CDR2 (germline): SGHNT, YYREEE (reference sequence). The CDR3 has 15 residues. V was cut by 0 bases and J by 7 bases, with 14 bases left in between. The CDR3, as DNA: TGTGCCAGCAGCTTGGGGGGCGGGAAAGGAAATGAGCAGTTCTTC. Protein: CASSLGGGKGNEQFF. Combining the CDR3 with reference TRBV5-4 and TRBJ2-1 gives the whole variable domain ETGVTQSPTHLIKTRGQQVTLRCSSQSGHNTVSWYQQALGQGPQFIFQYYREEENGRGNFPPRFSGLQFPNYSSELNVNALELDDSALYLCASSLGGGKGNEQFFGPGTRLTVL.

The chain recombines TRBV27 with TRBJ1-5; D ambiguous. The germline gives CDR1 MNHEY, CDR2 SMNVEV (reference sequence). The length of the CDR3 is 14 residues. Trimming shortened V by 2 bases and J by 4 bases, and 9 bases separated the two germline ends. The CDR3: CASSLGEPNQPQHF. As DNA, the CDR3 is TGTGCCAGCAGTTTAGGAGAGCCAAATCAGCCCCAGCATTTT.

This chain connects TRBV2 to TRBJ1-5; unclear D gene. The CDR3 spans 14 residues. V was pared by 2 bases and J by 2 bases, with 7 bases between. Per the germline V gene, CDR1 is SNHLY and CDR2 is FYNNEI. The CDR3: CASSEQSGNQPQHF. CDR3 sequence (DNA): TGTGCCAGCAGTGAACAGTCTGGCAATCAGCCCCAGCATTTT.

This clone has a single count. This chain's CDR3 is CSASTVDTQYF. The DNA of the CDR3 is TGCAGTGCATCAACAGTAGATACGCAGTATTTT. This sequence joins TRBV20-1 and TRBJ2-3; D remains unclear. The V gene lost 6 bases and the J gene lost 5 bases, with 9 bases spanning the gap. Germline CDR1 reads DFQATT; CDR2 reads SNEGSKA (reference sequence). The CDR3 is 11 amino acids.

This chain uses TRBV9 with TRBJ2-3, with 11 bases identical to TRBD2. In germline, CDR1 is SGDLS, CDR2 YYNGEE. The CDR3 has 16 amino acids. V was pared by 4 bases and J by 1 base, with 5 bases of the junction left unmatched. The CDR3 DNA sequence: TGTGCCAGCAGCACTAGCGGGAGAATCGGCACAGATACGCAGTATTTT. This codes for CASSTSGRIGTDTQYF.

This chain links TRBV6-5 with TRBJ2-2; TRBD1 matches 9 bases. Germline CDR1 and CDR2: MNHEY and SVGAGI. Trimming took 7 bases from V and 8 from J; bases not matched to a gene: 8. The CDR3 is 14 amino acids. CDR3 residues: CASKRDRVEGELFF. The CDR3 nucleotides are TGTGCCAGCAAACGGGACAGGGTAGAAGGGGAGCTGTTTTTT.

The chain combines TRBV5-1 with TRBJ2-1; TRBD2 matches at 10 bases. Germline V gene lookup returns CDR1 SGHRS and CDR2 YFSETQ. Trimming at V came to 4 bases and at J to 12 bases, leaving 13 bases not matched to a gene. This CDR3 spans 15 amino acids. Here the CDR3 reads CASSQGLASLQAQFF. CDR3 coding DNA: TGCGCCAGCAGCCAGGGACTAGCGAGCCTTCAGGCGCAGTTCTTC.

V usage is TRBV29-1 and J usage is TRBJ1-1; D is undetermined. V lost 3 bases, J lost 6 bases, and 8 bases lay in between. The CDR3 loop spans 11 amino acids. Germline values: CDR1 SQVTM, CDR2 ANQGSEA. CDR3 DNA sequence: TGCAGCGTTGATCAGGCCGCTGAAGCTTTCTTT. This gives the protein CSVDQAAEAFF.

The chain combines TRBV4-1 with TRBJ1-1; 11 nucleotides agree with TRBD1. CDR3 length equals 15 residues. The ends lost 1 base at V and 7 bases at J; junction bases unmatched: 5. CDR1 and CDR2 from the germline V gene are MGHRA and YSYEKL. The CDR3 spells CASSQVPGQGDEAFF. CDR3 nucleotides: TGCGCCAGCAGCCAAGTACCGGGACAGGGGGATGAAGCTTTCTTT.

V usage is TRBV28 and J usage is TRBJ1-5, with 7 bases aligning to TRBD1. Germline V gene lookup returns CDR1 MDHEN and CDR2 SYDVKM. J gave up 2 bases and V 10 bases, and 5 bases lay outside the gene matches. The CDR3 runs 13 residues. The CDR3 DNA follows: TGTGCCACCTATGACAGGGGCAATCAGCCCCAGCATTTT. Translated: CATYDRGNQPQHF. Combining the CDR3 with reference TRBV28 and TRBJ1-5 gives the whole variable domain DVKVTQSSRYLVKRTGEKVFLECVQDMDHENMFWYRQDPGLGLRLIYFSYDVKMKEKGDIPEGYSVSREKKERFSLILESASTNQTSMYLCATYDRGNQPQHFGDGTRLSIL.

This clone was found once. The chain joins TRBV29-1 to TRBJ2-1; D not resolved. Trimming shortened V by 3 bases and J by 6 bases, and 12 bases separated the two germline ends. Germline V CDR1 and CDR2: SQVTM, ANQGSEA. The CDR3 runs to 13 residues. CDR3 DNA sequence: TGCAGCGTTGACCCCCTAGAGGTCAATGAGCAGTTCTTC. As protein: CSVDPLEVNEQFF.

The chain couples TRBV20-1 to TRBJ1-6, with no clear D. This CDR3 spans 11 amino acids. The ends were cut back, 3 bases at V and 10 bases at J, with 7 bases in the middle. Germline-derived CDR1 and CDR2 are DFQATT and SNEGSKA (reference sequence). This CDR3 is CSARARSPLHF. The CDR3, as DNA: TGCAGTGCTAGGGCCCGCTCACCCCTCCACTTT.

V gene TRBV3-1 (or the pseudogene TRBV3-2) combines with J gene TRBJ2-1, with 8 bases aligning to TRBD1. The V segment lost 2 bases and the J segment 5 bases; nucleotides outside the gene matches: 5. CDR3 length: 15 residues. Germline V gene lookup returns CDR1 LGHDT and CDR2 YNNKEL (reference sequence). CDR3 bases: TGTGCCAGCAGCCAACAGGGGGCGGGGAACAATGAGCAGTTCTTC. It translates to CASSQQGAGNNEQFF.

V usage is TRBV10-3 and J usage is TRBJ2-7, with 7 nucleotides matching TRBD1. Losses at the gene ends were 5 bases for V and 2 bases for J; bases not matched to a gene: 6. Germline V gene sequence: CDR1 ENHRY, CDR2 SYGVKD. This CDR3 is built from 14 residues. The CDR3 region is CAISRQGNPYEQYF. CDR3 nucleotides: TGTGCCATCAGTCGACAGGGTAATCCCTACGAGCAGTACTTC.

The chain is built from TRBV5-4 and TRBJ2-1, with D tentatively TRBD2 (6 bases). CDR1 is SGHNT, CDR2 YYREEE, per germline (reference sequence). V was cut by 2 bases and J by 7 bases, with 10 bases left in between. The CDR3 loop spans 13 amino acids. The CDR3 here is CASSLTGANEQFF. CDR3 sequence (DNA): TGTGCCAGCAGCTTAACGGGAGCTAATGAGCAGTTCTTC.

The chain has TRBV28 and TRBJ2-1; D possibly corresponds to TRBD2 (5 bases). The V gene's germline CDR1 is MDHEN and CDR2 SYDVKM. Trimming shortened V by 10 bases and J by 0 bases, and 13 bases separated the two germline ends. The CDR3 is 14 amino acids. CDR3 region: CATTPGSSYNEQFF. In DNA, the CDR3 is TGTGCCACTACCCCGGGATCCTCCTACAATGAGCAGTTCTTC.

The DNA of the CDR3 is TGTGCCAGCAGGCCGACAGTTACGACTGAAGCTTTCTTT. It encodes CASRPTVTTEAFF. V gene TRBV12-3 or TRBV12-4 combines with J gene TRBJ1-1; TRBD1 is a possible D gene (5 bases). V was clipped by 6 bases and J by 5 bases, with 13 bases between them. The CDR3 loop spans 13 amino acids.

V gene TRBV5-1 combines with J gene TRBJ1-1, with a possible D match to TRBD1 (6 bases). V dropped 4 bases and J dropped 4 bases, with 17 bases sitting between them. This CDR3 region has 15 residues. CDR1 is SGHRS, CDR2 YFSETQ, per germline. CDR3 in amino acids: CASSPQGNARTEAFF. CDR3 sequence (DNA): TGCGCCAGCAGCCCGCAGGGGAATGCACGCACTGAAGCTTTCTTT.

The CDR3 sequence is CASSLGGGAAYGYTF. The CDR3 DNA reads TGTGCCAGCAGCTTAGGGGGGGGCGCTGCCTATGGCTACACCTTC. This sequence joins TRBV11-2 and TRBJ1-2, with a weak D call TRBD1 (6 bases). The CDR3 has 15 amino acids. Trimming took 1 base from V and 4 from J, leaving 13 bases between them. Germline CDR1 and CDR2: SGHAT and FQNNGV.